Listed below are T cell receptor beta chains from one sample, sequenced in a study of blood T cell repertoires in COVID-19. Profiling relied on immunoSEQ multiplex PCR, and the TCRdb table lists in-frame clones only, not all of them. The table lists about 200,000 clones, 85% to 95% of them singletons. The sample taken for sequencing was peripheral blood. These receptors were taken from a young man with COVID-19, enrolled during active disease. CDR3s leave out the opening cysteine and the closing phenylalanine or tryptophan. A D gene is named only where the DNA matches it firmly. Only some rows state a clone size, as once, few, many or a class for expanded clones.

>-|-|13|TRBV29-1
SVDEGHLSGNTIY
>-|TRBD2|10|TRBV2
ASSREARPQY
>-|TRBD2|13|TRBV11-2
ASTTIAGRDNEQF
>-|TRBD1|14|TRBV10-1
ASNGQGVGLGNTIY
>-|-|12|TRBV19
ASSRVGANTEAF
>-|TRBD1|13|TRBV19
ASSIGTGGVYGYT
>-|-|10|TRBV11-2
ASSLGAETQY
>-|-|13|TRBV4-1
ASSLQASGTDTQY
>-|-|13|TRBV13
ASSLGRASTDTQY
>few|TRBD1|12|TRBV27
ASRRTGTNTEAF